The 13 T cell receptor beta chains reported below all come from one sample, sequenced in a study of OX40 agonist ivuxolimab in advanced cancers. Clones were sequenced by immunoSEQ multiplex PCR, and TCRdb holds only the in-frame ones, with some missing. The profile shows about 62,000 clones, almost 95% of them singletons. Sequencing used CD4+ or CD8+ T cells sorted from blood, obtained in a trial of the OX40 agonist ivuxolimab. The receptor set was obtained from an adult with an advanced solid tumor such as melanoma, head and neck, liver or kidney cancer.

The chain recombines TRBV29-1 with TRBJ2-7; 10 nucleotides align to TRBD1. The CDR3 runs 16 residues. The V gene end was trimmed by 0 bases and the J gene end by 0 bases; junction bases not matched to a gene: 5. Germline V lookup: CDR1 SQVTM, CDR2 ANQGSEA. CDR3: CSVEDPDRGYSYEQYF. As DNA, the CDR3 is TGCAGCGTTGAAGACCCGGACAGGGGGTACTCCTACGAGCAGTACTTC.

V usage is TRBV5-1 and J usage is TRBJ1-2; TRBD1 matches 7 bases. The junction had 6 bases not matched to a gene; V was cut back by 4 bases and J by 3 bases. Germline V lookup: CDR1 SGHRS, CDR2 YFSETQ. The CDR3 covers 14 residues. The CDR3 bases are TGCGCCAGCAGCGAGTCCGGGACAGACTATGGCTACACCTTC. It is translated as CASSESGTDYGYTF. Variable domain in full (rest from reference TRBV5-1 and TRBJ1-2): KAGVTQTPRYLIKTRGQQVTLSCSPISGHRSVSWYQQTPGQGLQFLFEYFSETQRNKGNFPGRFSGRQFSNSRSEMNVSTLELGDSALYLCASSESGTDYGYTFGSGTRLTVV.

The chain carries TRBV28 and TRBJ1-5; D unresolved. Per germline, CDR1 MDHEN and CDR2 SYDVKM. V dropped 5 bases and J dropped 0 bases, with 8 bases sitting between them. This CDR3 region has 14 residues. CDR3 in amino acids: CASSEQTSNQPQHF. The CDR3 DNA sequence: TGTGCCAGCAGTGAACAGACTAGCAATCAGCCCCAGCATTTT.

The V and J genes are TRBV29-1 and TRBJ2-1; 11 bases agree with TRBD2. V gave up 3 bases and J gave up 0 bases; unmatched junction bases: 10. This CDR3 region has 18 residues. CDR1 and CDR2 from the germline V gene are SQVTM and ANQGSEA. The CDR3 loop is CSVEVGLAGGDSYNEQFF. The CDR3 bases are TGCAGCGTTGAGGTAGGGCTAGCGGGAGGTGACTCCTACAATGAGCAGTTCTTC.

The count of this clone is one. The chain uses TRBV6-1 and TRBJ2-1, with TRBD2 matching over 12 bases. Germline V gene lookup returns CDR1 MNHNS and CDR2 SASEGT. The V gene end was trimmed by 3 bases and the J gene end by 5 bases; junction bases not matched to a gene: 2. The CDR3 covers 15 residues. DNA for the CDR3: TGTGCCAGCAGTGATTGGACTAGCGGGGACAATGAGCAGTTCTTC. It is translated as CASSDWTSGDNEQFF.

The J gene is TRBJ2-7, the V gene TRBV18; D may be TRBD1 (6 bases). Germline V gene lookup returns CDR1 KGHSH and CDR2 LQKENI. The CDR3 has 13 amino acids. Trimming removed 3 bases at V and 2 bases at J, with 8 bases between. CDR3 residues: CASSPGQTYEQYF. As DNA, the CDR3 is TGTGCCAGCTCACCTGGACAGACCTACGAGCAGTACTTC.

The CDR3 here is CASSLATGRNEQFF. As DNA, the CDR3 is TGTGCCAGCAGCTTAGCGACAGGGCGGAATGAGCAGTTCTTC. The chain couples TRBV7-6 to TRBJ2-1; TRBD1 agrees at 7 bases. This CDR3 comprises 14 residues. Germline trimming cut 0 bases from V and 7 bases from J; bases unmatched to any gene: 3. CDR1 and CDR2 from the germline V gene are SGHVS and FNYEAQ.

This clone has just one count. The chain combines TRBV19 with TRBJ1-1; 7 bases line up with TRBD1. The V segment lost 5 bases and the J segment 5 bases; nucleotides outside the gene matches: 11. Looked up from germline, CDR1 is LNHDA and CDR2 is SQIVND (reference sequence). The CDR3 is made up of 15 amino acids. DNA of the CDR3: TGTGCCAGTAGTCCCGAAGGACAGGTAGGGACTGAAGCTTTCTTT. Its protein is CASSPEGQVGTEAFF.

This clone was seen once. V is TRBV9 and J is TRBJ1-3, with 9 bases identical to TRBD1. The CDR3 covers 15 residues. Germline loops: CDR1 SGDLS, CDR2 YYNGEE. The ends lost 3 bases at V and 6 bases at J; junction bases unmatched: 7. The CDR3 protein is CASSAPGDRANTIYF. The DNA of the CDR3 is TGTGCCAGCAGCGCGCCGGGGGACAGGGCAAACACCATATATTTT.

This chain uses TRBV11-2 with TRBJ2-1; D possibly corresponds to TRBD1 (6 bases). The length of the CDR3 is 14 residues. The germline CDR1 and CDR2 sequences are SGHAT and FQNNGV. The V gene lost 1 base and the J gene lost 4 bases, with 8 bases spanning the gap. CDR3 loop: CASSLGGGYNEQFF. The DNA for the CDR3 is TGTGCCAGCAGCTTAGGAGGGGGATACAATGAGCAGTTCTTC.

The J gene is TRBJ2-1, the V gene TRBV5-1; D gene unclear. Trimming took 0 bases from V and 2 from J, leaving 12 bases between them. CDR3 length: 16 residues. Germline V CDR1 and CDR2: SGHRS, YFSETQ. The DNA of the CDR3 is TGCGCCAGCAGCTTGGTTACGATCCACCCCTACAATGAGCAGTTCTTC. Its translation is CASSLVTIHPYNEQFF.

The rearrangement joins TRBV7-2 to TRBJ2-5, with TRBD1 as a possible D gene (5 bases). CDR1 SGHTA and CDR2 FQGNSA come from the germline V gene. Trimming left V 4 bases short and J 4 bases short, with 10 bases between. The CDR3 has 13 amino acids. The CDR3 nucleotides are TGTGCCAGCAGCTCAGACAGAGGAGAGACCCAGTACTTC. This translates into CASSSDRGETQYF.

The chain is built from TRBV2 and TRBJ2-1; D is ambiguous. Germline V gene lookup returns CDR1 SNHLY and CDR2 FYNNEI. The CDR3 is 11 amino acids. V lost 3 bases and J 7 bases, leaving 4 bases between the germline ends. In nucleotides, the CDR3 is TGTGCCAGCAGTGATTGGAATGAGCAGTTCTTC. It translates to CASSDWNEQFF.